What follows describes a single TCR beta chain. This record comes from a study of PD-L1 blockade in urothelial cancer. Study information: Bladder-origin urothelial cancer in males covered about 90% of the roughly 30 patients. Blood analysis was done at 3 weeks (second dose) and 6 weeks after treatment began. A median of roughly 140,000 T cells was found in the blood samples.

Time point here: pretreatment peripheral blood. CDR1 is MNHNS and CDR2 is SASEGT in the germline V gene. The V end was cut by 3 bases, the J end by 3 bases, with 15 bases between. The CDR3 covers 16 residues. In each PCR, synthetic TCR analog templates were spiked in. Only in-frame clones appear in the TCRdb table, and some are missing; sequencing was by immunoSEQ multiplex PCR. The sample lists about 72,000 clones; around 88% were seen once. Specimen: PBMCs, collected around atezolizumab (anti-PD-L1) treatment. The sequence derives from a man aged 60 to 75 with urothelial cancer. This sequence joins TRBV6-1 and TRBJ1-5; D possibly corresponds to TRBD1 (5 bases). The CDR3 nucleotides read TGTGCCAGCAGTGAGACCACAGGATCCCCCAATCAGCCCCAGCATTTT. It yields the protein CASSETTGSPNQPQHF.